Described below is a single TCR beta chain sequence and its context. These data come from a study of blood T cell repertoires in COVID-19. As for the study in general: From T cells, B-cell-depleted T cells, or PBMCs came the material, which was cDNA or gDNA.

In the original analysis: Estimation of nucleated cell counts relied on the amplification of reference gene primers. Sequencing was performed with immunoSEQ multiplex PCR; in TCRdb, only in-frame clones are kept and a portion is missing. V and J calls and clone size come straight from that table; D and trimming were deduced from the DNA. The sample lists about 81,000 clones; almost 90% were seen once. V lost 6 bases to trimming and J lost 1 base, with 9 bases between them. The CDR3 has 13 residues. Sequencing was done on a sample of peripheral blood. The sequence derives from a woman aged 80 or older with acute or convalescent COVID-19. The V and J genes are TRBV12-3 or TRBV12-4 and TRBJ1-1; TRBD1 might be the D (5 bases). The CDR3 DNA reads as TGTGCCAGCAGGGCTACAGGGAACACTGAAGCTTTCTTT. It specifies CASRATGNTEAFF.